These T cell receptor beta chains were read from a single sample in a study of T cell repertoires in cytomegalovirus infection. TCRdb independently ran MiXCR on the reads; one entry per CDR3 protein. Found here are fewer than 550,000 distinct CDR3 sequences, about 25% of them singletons; the top ten hold over 10%. Sequencing was performed on PBMCs. The receptors derive from a human donor in good health (CMV status not recorded). Some clones in this sample may be carry-over from other donors' samples. The CDR3 runs from the conserved cysteine through the conserved F or W. Fields, in order: CDR3 length, D gene, clone size, J gene, V gene, CDR3 protein, CDR3 DNA. The D gene is left open where the match is weak. A row's size may be missing; if present it is once, few, many or a size class.

length: 14
D: .
size: many
J: TRBJ2-1
V: TRBV7-2
CDR3: CASRPGLLYNEQFF
DNA: TGTGCCAGCAGACCCGGACTACTCTACAATGAGCAGTTCTTC

length: 12
D: .
size: .
J: TRBJ1-4
V: TRBV19
CDR3: CASSIGSRKLFF
DNA: TGTGCCAGTAGTATCGGGAGTCGGAAACTGTTTTTT

length: 14
D: .
size: .
J: TRBJ1-1
V: TRBV12-3/TRBV12-4
CDR3: CASNLMVGVTEAFF
DNA: TGTGCCAGCAATTTAATGGTAGGGGTCACTGAAGCTTTCTTT

length: 10
D: .
size: once
J: TRBJ2-1
V: TRBV29-1
CDR3: CSVISSNLFF
DNA: TGCAGCGTAATTAGTAGCAATCTATTCTTC

length: 14
D: TRBD1
size: .
J: TRBJ1-1
V: TRBV6-1
CDR3: CASLDRGKDTEAFF
DNA: TGTGCCAGCCTCGACAGGGGGAAGGACACTGAAGCTTTCTTT

length: 16
D: .
size: few
J: TRBJ2-3
V: TRBV7-9
CDR3: CASSPLTGSRTDTQYF
DNA: TGTGCCAGCAGCCCTTTAACAGGTTCTCGCACAGATACGCAGTATTTT

length: 15
D: TRBD2
size: .
J: TRBJ2-3
V: TRBV30
CDR3: CAWSGNSGISDTQYF
DNA: TGTGCCTGGAGTGGGAATAGCGGGATCTCAGATACGCAGTATTTT

length: 18
D: .
size: few
J: TRBJ1-1
V: TRBV7-8
CDR3: CASSLALTGVVGEAEAFF
DNA: TGTGCCAGCAGCTTAGCCTTGACCGGGGTTGTGGGAGAGGCTGAAGCTTTCTTT

length: 14
D: .
size: .
J: TRBJ2-3
V: TRBV3-1
CDR3: CASSQEGLTDTQYF
DNA: TGTGCCAGCAGCCAAGAAGGGCTCACAGATACGCAGTATTTT

length: 18
D: TRBD2
size: .
J: TRBJ2-3
V: TRBV2
CDR3: CASSGGTRNPLSTDTQYF
DNA: TGTGCCAGCAGTGGAGGGACTAGAAACCCCCTCAGCACAGATACGCAGTATTTT

length: 15
D: TRBD1
size: .
J: TRBJ2-7
V: TRBV12-3/TRBV12-4
CDR3: CASRAGQGILYEQYF
DNA: TGTGCCAGCAGGGCGGGACAGGGGATATTGTACGAGCAGTACTTC

length: 16
D: .
size: .
J: TRBJ2-6
V: TRBV4-3
CDR3: CASSWGPRSGANVLTF
DNA: TGCGCCAGCAGCTGGGGACCGCGCTCTGGGGCCAACGTCCTGACTTTC

length: 19
D: TRBD2
size: few
J: TRBJ2-1
V: TRBV7-2
CDR3: CASSQPSIQLSGRTNEQFF
DNA: TGTGCCAGCAGCCAACCCTCAATACAATTAAGCGGGAGAACGAATGAGCAGTTCTTC

length: 13
D: .
size: few
J: TRBJ2-5
V: TRBV6-6
CDR3: CASSEGEHETQYF
DNA: TGTGCCAGCAGCGAGGGAGAGCACGAGACCCAGTACTTC

length: 16
D: TRBD2
size: .
J: TRBJ2-5
V: TRBV3-1
CDR3: CASSQQAGARIQTQYF
DNA: TGTGCCAGCAGCCAACAAGCGGGAGCCCGCATACAGACCCAGTACTTC

length: 11
D: .
size: few
J: TRBJ1-1
V: TRBV24-1
CDR3: CATSDNTEAFF
DNA: TGTGCCACCAGTGATAACACTGAAGCTTTCTTT

length: 15
D: .
size: few
J: TRBJ2-1
V: TRBV12-3/TRBV12-4
CDR3: CASRDSGFYNNEQFF
DNA: TGTGCCAGCAGGGATTCAGGGTTCTACAACAATGAGCAGTTCTTC

length: 16
D: TRBD1
size: .
J: TRBJ2-2
V: TRBV3-1
CDR3: CASSSSRDRFTGELFF
DNA: TGTGCCAGCAGCAGCAGCCGGGACAGGTTCACCGGGGAGCTGTTTTTT

length: 15
D: .
size: many
J: TRBJ2-1
V: TRBV4-1
CDR3: CASSRRDWHGNEQFF
DNA: TGCGCCAGCAGCCGCCGGGACTGGCATGGCAATGAGCAGTTCTTC

length: 15
D: .
size: .
J: TRBJ1-3
V: TRBV7-3
CDR3: CASSPAGESGNTIYF
DNA: TGTGCCAGCAGCCCCGCGGGGGAGTCTGGAAACACCATATATTTT

length: 15
D: TRBD2
size: .
J: TRBJ2-5
V: TRBV7-6
CDR3: CASSSTGTTPKTQYF
DNA: TGTGCCAGCAGCTCGACCGGGACTACTCCGAAGACCCAGTACTTC

length: 13
D: TRBD1
size: many
J: TRBJ1-1
V: TRBV7-2
CDR3: CASSYDRVTEAFF
DNA: TGTGCCAGCAGCTACGACAGGGTTACTGAAGCTTTCTTT

length: 16
D: .
size: .
J: TRBJ2-1
V: TRBV5-5
CDR3: CASSSNRAQVDDEQFF
DNA: TGTGCCAGCAGCAGCAACAGGGCCCAGGTTGACGATGAGCAGTTCTTC

length: 16
D: TRBD2
size: few
J: TRBJ2-3
V: TRBV7-2
CDR3: CASSSSGRAAADTQYF
DNA: TGTGCCAGCAGCAGTAGCGGGAGGGCCGCCGCAGATACGCAGTATTTT

length: 14
D: .
size: many
J: TRBJ2-1
V: TRBV11-1
CDR3: CASSSGLLIDEQFF
DNA: TGTGCCAGCAGCTCCGGACTTTTGATCGATGAGCAGTTCTTC

length: 14
D: .
size: few
J: TRBJ1-1
V: TRBV12-5
CDR3: CASTGWGYGAEAFF
DNA: TGTGCTTCCACGGGGTGGGGGTATGGGGCTGAAGCTTTCTTT

length: 15
D: TRBD2
size: .
J: TRBJ2-1
V: TRBV29-1
CDR3: CSVVPGTSGSSEQFF
DNA: TGCAGCGTTGTCCCGGGGACTAGCGGGAGTAGTGAGCAGTTCTTC

length: 15
D: .
size: many
J: TRBJ1-1
V: TRBV7-2
CDR3: CASSPRSQGWTEAFF
DNA: TGTGCCAGCAGCCCCAGATCGCAGGGGTGGACTGAAGCTTTCTTT

length: 15
D: .
size: few
J: TRBJ2-7
V: TRBV4-3
CDR3: CASSQGVTRAYEQYF
DNA: TGCGCCAGCAGCCAAGGAGTTACCCGAGCCTACGAGCAGTACTTC

length: 15
D: .
size: .
J: TRBJ2-3
V: TRBV6-2/TRBV6-3
CDR3: CASSRNLGGTDTQYF
DNA: TGTGCCAGCAGTCGAAACCTCGGCGGAACAGATACGCAGTATTTT

length: 16
D: TRBD2
size: few
J: TRBJ2-3
V: TRBV12-3/TRBV12-4
CDR3: CASSGALAVLTDTQYF
DNA: TGTGCCAGCAGTGGAGCCCTAGCGGTACTCACAGATACGCAGTATTTT

length: 14
D: TRBD2
size: many
J: TRBJ2-3
V: TRBV7-8
CDR3: CASWGGGGADTQYF
DNA: TGTGCCAGCTGGGGGGGGGGAGGCGCAGATACGCAGTATTTT

length: 16
D: TRBD2
size: few
J: TRBJ2-3
V: TRBV7-8
CDR3: CASSYRLAGGSDTQYF
DNA: TGTGCCAGCAGCTACCGACTAGCGGGAGGGTCAGATACGCAGTATTTT

length: 16
D: .
size: few
J: TRBJ1-6
V: TRBV20-1
CDR3: CSAREGAVNYNSPLHF
DNA: TGCAGTGCTAGAGAGGGGGCAGTCAACTATAATTCACCCCTCCACTTT

length: 14
D: .
size: few
J: TRBJ1-5
V: TRBV27
CDR3: CASSKLRQDQPQHF
DNA: TGTGCCAGCAGTAAACTACGACAGGATCAGCCCCAGCATTTT

length: 17
D: .
size: few
J: TRBJ1-3
V: TRBV11-2
CDR3: CASSLERASHSGNTIYF
DNA: TGTGCCAGCAGCTTAGAACGGGCCAGCCACTCTGGAAACACCATATATTTT

length: 16
D: .
size: few
J: TRBJ2-1
V: TRBV6-5
CDR3: CASSRETGILNNEQFF
DNA: TGTGCCAGCAGCCGCGAAACAGGGATCCTCAACAATGAGCAGTTCTTC

length: 13
D: .
size: .
J: TRBJ2-3
V: TRBV6-2/TRBV6-3
CDR3: CASRITGKDTQYF
DNA: TGTGCCAGCAGGATCACAGGGAAAGATACGCAGTATTTT

length: 15
D: .
size: .
J: TRBJ2-1
V: TRBV6-6
CDR3: CASSYPGRAFDEQFF
DNA: TGTGCCAGCAGTTACCCGGGACGGGCTTTCGATGAGCAGTTCTTC

length: 15
D: .
size: .
J: TRBJ2-7
V: TRBV6-5
CDR3: CASSSPWKRADEQYF
DNA: TGTGCCAGCAGTTCACCTTGGAAAAGGGCTGACGAGCAGTACTTC

length: 14
D: .
size: many
J: TRBJ2-5
V: TRBV7-2
CDR3: CASSFVRRQETQYF
DNA: TGTGCCAGCAGCTTTGTCAGGCGACAAGAGACCCAGTACTTC

length: 18
D: TRBD2
size: .
J: TRBJ2-7
V: TRBV19
CDR3: CASSTGVAGVGVRNEQYF
DNA: TGTGCCAGTAGTACTGGAGTAGCGGGAGTTGGAGTTCGCAACGAGCAGTACTTC

length: 14
D: TRBD1
size: .
J: TRBJ2-5
V: TRBV2
CDR3: CASRFSGGMETQYF
DNA: TGTGCCAGCAGATTTTCAGGGGGCATGGAGACCCAGTACTTC

length: 16
D: .
size: many
J: TRBJ1-6
V: TRBV7-8
CDR3: CASSLARGRGSSPLHF
DNA: TGTGCCAGCAGCTTAGCGCGCGGACGCGGGAGTTCACCCCTCCACTTT

length: 16
D: .
size: many
J: TRBJ1-5
V: TRBV7-2
CDR3: CASSLGPGRGYQPQHF
DNA: TGTGCCAGCAGCTTAGGCCCGGGGAGGGGGTATCAGCCCCAGCATTTT